Following are 29 T cell receptor beta chains from one sample sequenced in a study of T cells in Graves' hyperthyroidism and ophthalmopathy. RNA transcripts provided the source from which TCR beta CDR3 regions were amplified. With the HTBI primer set, the TCR CDR3 went through a first round of RT-PCR. Via MiXCR, TCRdb re-called the multiplex PCR reads, giving one row per CDR3 protein. Of around 340,000 distinct CDR3 sequences listed, around a sixth are singletons. The sample consisted of blood. The origin of the receptors is a woman aged 45-65 years with Graves' hyperthyroidism.

This clonotype was seen a handful of times. At one of its ends the junction is not consistent with the germline gene, which may arise from a read error. The V gene is TRBV28, the J gene TRBJ2-7; 10 bases match TRBD2. This CDR3 contains 15 residues. Per the germline V gene, CDR1 is MDHEN and CDR2 is SYDVKM. The chain's CDR3 is CASSPPGTSDYEQCF. CDR3 coding DNA: TGTGCCAGCAGTCCCCCCGGGACTAGCGACTACGAGCAGTGCTTC.

Ten or more counts support this clonotype. This sequence joins TRBV6-1 and TRBJ1-5; no clear D gene. This CDR3 contains 15 residues. V lost 4 bases to trimming and J lost 1 base, with 11 bases between them. Germline loops: CDR1 MNHNS, CDR2 SASEGT. The CDR3, as DNA: TGTGCCAGCAGTGTTGTTTGGGCGAGCAATCAGCCCCAGCATTTT. It codes for CASSVVWASNQPQHF.

The chain combines TRBV7-3 with TRBJ2-5, with 10 bases matching TRBD2. This CDR3 spans 18 amino acids. The germline CDR1 and CDR2 sequences are SGHTA and FQGTGA. The trim removed 5 bases at V and 1 base at J, leaving 13 bases unmatched. The CDR3 nucleotides read TGTGCCAGCAGCCTACGCTTCAAACTAGCGGGATTCCAAGAGACCCAGTACTTC. As protein: CASSLRFKLAGFQETQYF.

This clonotype was detected ten times or more. The chain employs TRBV5-1 and TRBJ1-1; D remains unclear. V was trimmed by 3 bases and J by 4 bases, leaving 16 bases between them. This CDR3 is 15 amino acids long. Germline assignment: CDR1 SGHRS and CDR2 YFSETQ. The CDR3 region is CASSYLGAVGTEAFF. The CDR3 nucleotides are TGCGCCAGCAGCTATTTAGGTGCGGTTGGCACTGAAGCTTTCTTT. The complete variable domain, with remaining parts taken from reference TRBV5-1 and TRBJ1-1, reads KAGVTQTPRYLIKTRGQQVTLSCSPISGHRSVSWYQQTPGQGLQFLFEYFSETQRNKGNFPGRFSGRQFSNSRSEMNVSTLELGDSALYLCASSYLGAVGTEAFFGQGTRLTVV.

The gene calls are TRBV9 and TRBJ2-1, with 7 bases lining up with TRBD2. V was pared by 3 bases and J by 5 bases, with 11 bases of the junction left unmatched. CDR1 and CDR2 from the germline V gene are SGDLS and YYNGEE. The CDR3 is 16 amino acids. CDR3 sequence reads: CASSGPGGWTHNEQFF. The CDR3 nucleotides are TGTGCCAGCAGCGGTCCCGGGGGGTGGACCCACAATGAGCAGTTCTTC. The full variable domain, in which reference TRBV9 and TRBJ2-1 provide the parts outside the CDR3, is DSGVTQTPKHLITATGQRVTLRCSPRSGDLSVYWYQQSLDQGLQFLIQYYNGEERAKGNILERFSAQQFPDLHSELNLSSLELGDSALYFCASSGPGGWTHNEQFFGPGTRLTVL.

The chain is built from TRBV12-3 or TRBV12-4 and TRBJ2-3; 8 bases map to TRBD1. This CDR3 contains 15 residues. The V segment lost 4 bases and the J segment 2 bases; nucleotides outside the gene matches: 5. This chain's CDR3 is CASSSNRGTTDTQYF. DNA of the CDR3: TGTGCCAGCAGTTCAAACAGGGGGACCACAGATACGCAGTATTTT.

The gene calls are TRBV11-1 and TRBJ2-7; weak D call: TRBD1 (5 bases). The CDR3 runs 14 residues. Germline assignment: CDR1 SGHAT and CDR2 FQDESV (reference sequence). The ends were cut back, 5 bases at V and 0 bases at J, with 11 bases in the middle. CDR3 DNA sequence: TGTGCCAGCAGCGACCGCAGGGTCTCCTACGAGCAGTACTTC. It specifies CASSDRRVSYEQYF.

A note on this clonotype: The junction departs from the called germline gene at one end, perhaps through a read error. The chain uses TRBV12-3 or TRBV12-4 and TRBJ2-6; no clear D gene. CDR3 size: 12 residues. The CDR3 loop is CTSSPRANVLTF. In nucleotides, the CDR3 is TGTACCAGCAGTCCGCGGGCCAACGTCCTGACTTTC.

This rearrangement joins TRBV12-3 or TRBV12-4 to TRBJ1-1; D not certain. CDR3 length: 15 amino acids. V lost 5 bases and J lost 1, with 14 bases in between. The chain's CDR3 is CASSPPPGRNTEAFF. The CDR3 nucleotides read TGTGCCAGCAGTCCCCCTCCCGGGAGGAACACTGAAGCTTTCTTT.

This clonotype showed up just a few times. The chain recombines TRBV15 with TRBJ2-7; 12 bases are shared with TRBD2. Germline CDR1 reads LNHNV; CDR2 reads YYDKDF (reference sequence). The junction had 3 bases not matched to a gene; V was cut back by 1 base and J by 2 bases. The CDR3 is 16 residues long. This CDR3 reads CATSRATSGGPYEQYF. As DNA, the CDR3 is TGTGCCACCAGCAGAGCGACTAGCGGGGGTCCCTACGAGCAGTACTTC.

This clonotype appeared a few times. A read error may be the cause here, since a much bigger clone is one base away. This chain links TRBV11-2 with TRBJ1-1, with a tentative D call TRBD1 (5 bases). The CDR3 spans 16 residues. Germline values: CDR1 SGHAT, CDR2 FQNNGV. V was cut by 5 bases and J by 3 bases, with 19 bases left in between. The CDR3 here is CASSHQTVSMDTEAFF. The DNA for the CDR3 is TGTGCCAGCAGCCATCAGACAGTTTCAATGGACACTGAAGCTTTCTTT.

At least ten counts were recorded for this clonotype. The chain links TRBV3-1 to TRBJ2-5, with D perhaps TRBD1 (5 bases). The V end lost 8 bases, the J end lost 2 bases, and 9 bases lay between the germline ends. Germline CDR1 is LGHDT and CDR2 is YNNKEL (reference sequence). The CDR3 contains 12 residues. CDR3 loop: CASRRGQETQYF. In DNA form, the CDR3 reads TGTGCCAGCCGAAGGGGACAAGAGACCCAGTACTTC.

This clonotype was seen at least ten times. The rearrangement joins TRBV7-8 to TRBJ2-1, with a weak D call TRBD1 (5 bases). The V end was cut by 5 bases, the J end by 8 bases, with 22 bases between. CDR3 length: 16 amino acids. The germline V gene encodes CDR1 SGHVS and CDR2 FQNEAQ. In nucleotides, the CDR3 is TGTGCCAGCAGCCCTGCCAGGGTAGTCGGTAACCATGAGCAGTTCTTC. This gives the protein CASSPARVVGNHEQFF.

This sequence joins TRBV6-1 and TRBJ1-2; D unresolved. The length of the CDR3 is 15 residues. Trimming shortened V by 4 bases and J by 0 bases, and 12 bases separated the two germline ends. Looked up from germline, CDR1 is MNHNS and CDR2 is SASEGT. CDR3 coding DNA: TGTGCCAGCAGTGCTGGACCGAGCTCTAACTATGGCTACACCTTC. This gives the protein CASSAGPSSNYGYTF.

This clonotype has ten or more counts. The chain couples TRBV5-5 to TRBJ2-5; the D is unclear. Germline loops: CDR1 SGHKS, CDR2 YYEKEE (reference sequence). Trimming left V 1 base short and J 0 bases short, with 4 bases between. The CDR3 is 13 residues long. This chain's CDR3 is CASSLNYQETQYF. CDR3 sequence (DNA): TGTGCCAGCAGCTTGAACTACCAAGAGACCCAGTACTTC.

The chain recombines TRBV7-2 with TRBJ2-1, with 7 bases lining up with TRBD2. V was pared by 0 bases and J by 3 bases, with 2 bases of the junction left unmatched. The CDR3 extends over 15 amino acids. Germline V CDR1 and CDR2: SGHTA, FQGNSA. The CDR3 here is CASSLASGNYNEQFF. CDR3 bases: TGTGCCAGCAGCTTAGCGAGCGGGAACTACAATGAGCAGTTCTTC. Full variable domain (rest looked up from reference TRBV7-2 and TRBJ2-1): GAGVSQSPSNKVTEKGKDVELRCDPISGHTALYWYRQSLGQGLEFLIYFQGNSAPDKSGLPSDRFSAERTGGSVSTLTIQRTQQEDSAVYLCASSLASGNYNEQFFGPGTRLTVL.

This clonotype was seen repeatedly, ten times or more. The CDR3 loop reads CSAIWQVNTEAFF. DNA of the CDR3: TGCAGTGCCATCTGGCAGGTTAACACTGAAGCTTTCTTT. This rearrangement joins TRBV20-1 to TRBJ1-1, with D unresolved. CDR1 and CDR2 (germline): DFQATT, SNEGSKA (reference sequence). The CDR3 runs to 13 residues. V was shortened by 6 bases and J by 2 bases, with 13 bases between the two germline ends.

This chain joins TRBV7-3 and TRBJ1-6; no clear D gene. CDR1 and CDR2 (germline): SGHTA, FQGTGA. The CDR3 sequence is 13 residues long. The V and J ends lost 2 bases and 3 bases respectively, with 2 bases between them. The CDR3 loop reads CASSLVYNSPLHF. The CDR3 coding sequence is TGTGCCAGCAGCTTAGTCTATAATTCACCCCTCCACTTT.

This clonotype was observed many times. The chain recombines TRBV7-2 with TRBJ2-4; a weak D match, TRBD2 (6 bases). The CDR3 has 14 amino acids. Trimming shortened V by 1 base and J by 8 bases, and 12 bases separated the two germline ends. Germline CDR1 reads SGHTA; CDR2 reads FQGNSA. The CDR3 DNA sequence: TGTGCCAGCAGCTTAGGTATCCCGGGGGACATTCAGTACTTC. It is translated as CASSLGIPGDIQYF.

This rearrangement joins TRBV28 to TRBJ2-1; 8 nucleotides line up with TRBD2. The length of the CDR3 is 15 residues. After removal of 6 bases from V and 2 bases from J, the junction contained 6 bases not matched to a gene. CDR1 MDHEN and CDR2 SYDVKM come from the germline V gene. The CDR3, as DNA: TGTGCCAGCAGCACACTAGCGGTGACCTACAATGAGCAGTTCTTC. Protein product: CASSTLAVTYNEQFF.

This clonotype was counted at least ten times. The chain links TRBV3-1 to TRBJ1-1; D perhaps matches TRBD1 (5 bases). This CDR3 contains 16 residues. Trimming removed 2 bases at V and 3 bases at J, with 16 bases between. Germline assignment: CDR1 LGHDT and CDR2 YNNKEL (reference sequence). CDR3 coding DNA: TGTGCCAGCAGCCAATCCGGGGAGGGGATGGACACTGAAGCTTTCTTT. Its translation is CASSQSGEGMDTEAFF. Drawing the rest from reference TRBV3-1 and TRBJ1-1, the complete variable domain is DTAVSQTPKYLVTQMGNDKSIKCEQNLGHDTMYWYKQDSKKFLKIMFSYNNKELIINETVPNRFSPKSPDKAHLNLHINSLELGDSAVYFCASSQSGEGMDTEAFFGQGTRLTVV.

The gene calls are TRBV28 and TRBJ2-2, with TRBD2 as a possible D gene (6 bases). The germline V gene has CDR1 MDHEN and CDR2 SYDVKM. Trimming removed 1 base at V and 12 bases at J, with 12 bases between. The CDR3 runs 13 residues. The DNA for the CDR3 is TGTGCCAGCAGTTTATTTGGGGAGGCGAAGCTGTTTTTT. It codes for CASSLFGEAKLFF. Looking up the rest from reference TRBV28 and TRBJ2-2 gives the full variable domain: DVKVTQSSRYLVKRTGEKVFLECVQDMDHENMFWYRQDPGLGLRLIYFSYDVKMKEKGDIPEGYSVSREKKERFSLILESASTNQTSMYLCASSLFGEAKLFFGEGSRLTVL.

Points on this clonotype: Germline is not matched at one junction end, which may reflect a read error. This chain connects TRBV5-1 to TRBJ2-4; 8 bases agree with TRBD1. In germline, CDR1 is SGHRS, CDR2 YFSETQ. This CDR3 comprises 14 residues. Here the CDR3 reads CASSFITGGNIQHF. The DNA for the CDR3 is TGCGCCAGCAGCTTTATAACAGGGGGTAACATTCAGCACTTC.

A remark on this clonotype: This may arise from a read error, as a much more abundant clone is one base away. The chain recombines TRBV20-1 with TRBJ2-1; D is uncertain. V lost 5 bases, J lost 0 bases, and 11 bases lay in between. The CDR3 has 14 amino acids. Germline CDR1 DFQATT, CDR2 SNEGSKA (reference sequence). The CDR3 region is CSAGPGLSYNEQFF. The CDR3 nucleotides read TGCAGTGCTGGACCCGGCCTCTCCTACAATGAGCAGTTCTTC.

The gene calls are TRBV6-1 and TRBJ1-1; TRBD1 might be the D (6 bases). The CDR3 consists of 15 residues. The germline CDR1 and CDR2 sequences are MNHNS and SASEGT. Trimming shortened V by 11 bases and J by 3 bases, and 22 bases separated the two germline ends. CDR3 sequence reads: CAGNSQGRWDTEAFF. The CDR3 bases are TGTGCCGGCAACTCTCAGGGGCGGTGGGACACTGAAGCTTTCTTT.

This clonotype was detected ten times or more. The rearrangement uses TRBV12-3 or TRBV12-4 and TRBJ1-5, with TRBD1 identical over 8 bases. The CDR3 has 14 amino acids. The V segment lost 5 bases and the J segment 3 bases; nucleotides outside the gene matches: 3. The CDR3 DNA is TGTGCCAGCAGTCCGGACAGGGACAATCAGCCCCAGCATTTT. Translated: CASSPDRDNQPQHF.

With respect to this clonotype: A much larger clone lies one base from this, so it may be a read error. This sequence joins TRBV18 and TRBJ2-7, with D perhaps assigned TRBD1 or TRBD2 (5 bases each). Germline V CDR1 and CDR2: KGHSH, LQKENI. CDR3 length equals 14 residues. V was pared by 4 bases and J by 5 bases, with 15 bases between. The CDR3 sequence: CASSLGTPDHEQYV. The DNA of the CDR3 is TGTGCCAGCTCACTCGGGACGCCTGACCACGAGCAGTACGTC.

In this sample, this clonotype turned up a few times. The V gene is TRBV20-1, the J gene TRBJ2-7, with 8 bases lining up with TRBD1. The V gene end was trimmed by 0 bases and the J gene end by 0 bases; junction bases not matched to a gene: 4. CDR1 is DFQATT and CDR2 is SNEGSKA in the germline V gene (reference sequence). CDR3 length: 15 residues. The CDR3 sequence is CSARDLDRGSYEQYV. The CDR3 bases are TGCAGTGCTAGAGATCTCGACAGGGGCTCCTACGAGCAGTACGTC.

There are a few counts of this clonotype. The genes are TRBV7-8 and TRBJ2-5, with TRBD1 matching over 7 bases. V was clipped by 2 bases and J by 1 base; unmatched bases: 13. Germline loops: CDR1 SGHVS, CDR2 FQNEAQ. This CDR3 contains 18 residues. This chain's CDR3 is CASSLSRIRGHPQETQYF. As DNA, the CDR3 is TGTGCCAGCAGCTTAAGTAGAATTAGGGGGCACCCCCAAGAGACCCAGTACTTC.